One sample yielded the 15 T cell receptor beta chains listed below, sequenced in a study of T cell responses to AZD1222 COVID-19 vaccine (dated by TCRdb to the early 2020s). The label giving this sample's time point can be read as: baseline before first vaccination. The library was made by the immunoSEQ multiplex PCR assay. This is the immuneACCESS table as TCRdb keeps it, with only in-frame sequences that have V and J called. A part of the clones is gone; compared with another copy, unresolved V genes explain less than half, and the rest is unexplained. The sample has approximately 150,000 clones on record, around 87% of them singletons. The top ten constitute 1.5% to 2% of the sample. The input for sequencing was peripheral blood, taken on day 0 of AZD1222 vaccination. The receptors come from an adult in good health.

V gene TRBV28 combines with J gene TRBJ1-1; 7 bases fit TRBD1. CDR1 is MDHEN, CDR2 SYDVKM, per germline. This CDR3 is built from 15 residues. Trimming removed 5 bases from V and 4 bases from J; junction bases left unmatched: 10. The CDR3 DNA reads as TGTGCCAGCAGTCGGGAGCAACAGGGGAGCACTGAAGCTTTCTTT. Its translation: CASSREQQGSTEAFF.

A note on this clone: In the same sample, other DNA sequences code for this CDR3. The chain uses TRBV23-1 and TRBJ2-4; 7 bases map to TRBD2. TRBV23-1 is filed as an ORF, its function uncertain. Trimming took 4 bases from V and 1 from J; bases not matched to a gene: 16. The CDR3 totals 19 residues. The CDR3 bases are TGCGCCAGCAGTCCGGTCACGGGGGGTCCCGGGGGTGCCAAAAACATTCAGTACTTC. Translation: CASSPVTGGPGGAKNIQYF.

The chain links TRBV10-2 to TRBJ1-5; 9 bases match TRBD1. CDR1 and CDR2 (germline): WSHSY, SAAADI. V dropped 6 bases and J dropped 2; count of bases not matched to a gene: 5. This CDR3 comprises 15 residues. CDR3 residues: CASSKDRGGNQPQHF. CDR3 nucleotides: TGCGCCAGCAGCAAGGACAGGGGAGGCAATCAGCCCCAGCATTTT.

The chain recombines TRBV28 with TRBJ1-1; D gene ambiguous. CDR1 MDHEN and CDR2 SYDVKM come from the germline V gene. This CDR3 contains 12 residues. Trimming pared 6 bases from V and 7 bases from J, leaving 12 bases between. CDR3 nucleotides: TGTGCCAGCAGCTCGGGTGTGGTTGAAGCTTTCTTT. Translated, it gives CASSSGVVEAFF.

The chain employs TRBV19 and TRBJ1-6; the D gene is possibly TRBD1 (5 bases). The germline CDR1 and CDR2 sequences are LNHDA and SQIVND (reference sequence). Trimming removed 5 bases at V and 3 bases at J, with 20 bases between. The length of the CDR3 is 18 residues. CDR3 in amino acids: CASSLRGLAGDYNSPLHF. In DNA form, the CDR3 reads TGTGCCAGTAGTCTCAGAGGCCTAGCGGGGGACTATAATTCACCCCTCCACTTT.

This clone appeared once. The J gene is TRBJ1-1, the V gene TRBV7-6; TRBD1 might be the D (6 bases). Germline V gene lookup returns CDR1 SGHVS and CDR2 FNYEAQ. The CDR3 sequence is 16 residues long. V was cut by 3 bases and J by 1 base, with 15 bases left in between. DNA for the CDR3: TGTGCCAGCAGCTTCCAAACAGACAGGAGGAACACTGAAGCTTTCTTT. This encodes CASSFQTDRRNTEAFF.

The V call is TRBV27, the J call TRBJ2-7; no definite D call. The CDR3 has 13 amino acids. From germline, CDR1 is MNHEY and CDR2 SMNVEV (reference sequence). V lost 2 bases and J lost 0, with 5 bases in between. CDR3 nucleotides: TGTGCCAGCAGTTTAACAGCCTCCTACGAGCAGTACTTC. Protein sequence: CASSLTASYEQYF.

The rearrangement links TRBV11-2 to TRBJ2-7, with 9 bases aligning to TRBD1. Germline V lookup: CDR1 SGHAT, CDR2 FQNNGV. V was pared by 4 bases and J by 6 bases, with 7 bases of the junction left unmatched. The CDR3 extends over 14 amino acids. CDR3 bases: TGTGCCAGCAGCTCAGGACAGGGGACGAGCGAGCAGTACTTC. Translation: CASSSGQGTSEQYF.

The chain recombines TRBV11-2 with TRBJ1-1, with no clear D. Germline CDR1 SGHAT, CDR2 FQNNGV. Trimming left V 3 bases short and J 3 bases short, with 11 bases between. The CDR3 loop spans 14 amino acids. The CDR3 region is CASSFGVQDTEAFF. As DNA, the CDR3 is TGTGCCAGCAGCTTCGGGGTCCAGGACACTGAAGCTTTCTTT.

The chain joins TRBV13 to TRBJ2-5; D gene uncertain. V dropped 4 bases and J dropped 4 bases, with 7 bases sitting between them. CDR1 is PRHDT, CDR2 FYEKMQ, per germline (reference sequence). CDR3 length equals 12 residues. CDR3 sequence: CASSWARETQYF. The CDR3 bases are TGTGCCAGCAGCTGGGCCCGAGAGACCCAGTACTTC.

The J gene is TRBJ2-7, the V gene TRBV19; D is undetermined. Germline V lookup: CDR1 LNHDA, CDR2 SQIVND (reference sequence). V was clipped by 6 bases and J by 0 bases, with 15 bases between them. This CDR3 has 15 amino acids. The CDR3 DNA sequence: TGTGCCAGTAGCGTTAGGAGCCAGAGCTCCTACGAGCAGTACTTC. It specifies CASSVRSQSSYEQYF. The whole variable domain, filled in from reference TRBV19 and TRBJ2-7, reads DGGITQSPKYLFRKEGQNVTLSCEQNLNHDAMYWYRQDPGQGLRLIYYSQIVNDFQKGDIAEGYSVSREKKESFPLTVTSAQKNPTAFYLCASSVRSQSSYEQYFGPGTRLTVT.

Only a few counts were recorded for this clone. The V and J genes are TRBV19 and TRBJ1-1, with a weak D call TRBD1 (5 bases). The V end was cut by 3 bases, the J end by 2 bases, with 7 bases between. This CDR3 contains 13 residues. The V gene's germline CDR1 is LNHDA and CDR2 SQIVND (reference sequence). CDR3 DNA sequence: TGTGCCAGTAGTATGGGGGGAAACACTGAAGCTTTCTTT. This gives the protein CASSMGGNTEAFF. Supplemented by reference TRBV19 and TRBJ1-1, the full variable domain reads DGGITQSPKYLFRKEGQNVTLSCEQNLNHDAMYWYRQDPGQGLRLIYYSQIVNDFQKGDIAEGYSVSREKKESFPLTVTSAQKNPTAFYLCASSMGGNTEAFFGQGTRLTVV.

CDR3 nucleotide sequence: TGTGCCAGCAGTTCGGGACTGGGAGAGACCCAGTACTTC. This translates into CASSSGLGETQYF. V is TRBV6-5 and J is TRBJ2-5, with D maybe TRBD2 (6 bases). In germline, CDR1 is MNHEY, CDR2 SVGAGI. CDR3 length: 13 amino acids. V shed 4 bases and J shed 4 bases, with 10 bases lying between them.

The J gene is TRBJ2-7, the V gene TRBV14; possible D gene TRBD1, 6 bases. Germline V gene lookup returns CDR1 SGHDN and CDR2 FVKESK. V was trimmed by 4 bases and J by 0 bases, leaving 10 bases between them. CDR3 length: 14 amino acids. The CDR3 loop is CASSLRTVSYEQYF. The CDR3 DNA follows: TGTGCCAGCAGCCTTCGGACAGTCTCCTACGAGCAGTACTTC.

The rearrangement uses TRBV20-1 and TRBJ1-4; D uncertain. The CDR3 loop spans 14 amino acids. CDR1 DFQATT and CDR2 SNEGSKA come from the germline V gene (reference sequence). V lost 3 bases and J lost 2, with 10 bases in between. CDR3 region: CSASEGITNEKLFF. The DNA for the CDR3 is TGCAGTGCTAGTGAGGGCATTACTAATGAAAAACTGTTTTTT.